Shown below are 16 T cell receptor beta chains from a single sample sequenced in a study of T cell changes during pregnancy in multiple sclerosis. Using immunoSEQ multiplex PCR, the repertoire was profiled, and TCRdb retains in-frame clones only, with some absent. The data contain approximately 100,000 clones, around 93% of them singletons. The sequenced sample was peripheral blood, obtained in the third trimester of pregnancy. All receptors derive from a female donor with multiple sclerosis, enrolled in a pregnancy study.

The V gene is TRBV27, the J gene TRBJ2-7, with 12 nucleotides matching TRBD2. Trimming cost V 6 bases and J 7 bases; bases outside gene matches: 10. This CDR3 has 15 residues. Germline CDR1 and CDR2: MNHEY and SMNVEV (reference sequence). The CDR3 coding sequence is TGTGCCAGCAGCCTGACTAGCGGGAGTGGGAGTGAGCAGTACTTC. Its translation: CASSLTSGSGSEQYF.

The rearrangement links TRBV7-9 to TRBJ2-5, with TRBD2 matching over 7 bases. This CDR3 has 16 residues. Germline CDR1 is SEHNR and CDR2 is FQNEAQ (reference sequence). Germline trimming cut 1 base from V and 0 bases from J; bases unmatched to any gene: 5. The CDR3 here is CASSLGYREDQETQYF. The CDR3, as DNA: TGTGCCAGCAGCTTAGGTTATCGGGAGGACCAAGAGACCCAGTACTTC.

The gene calls are TRBV6-4 and TRBJ2-6, with TRBD1 matching 7 bases. This CDR3 spans 15 amino acids. The germline gives CDR1 MRHNA, CDR2 SNTAGT. Unmatched junction bases numbered 5, after V lost 5 bases and J lost 4 bases. The CDR3 region is CASSTTGVGANVLTF. The CDR3 DNA reads as TGTGCCAGCAGTACCACAGGGGTGGGGGCCAACGTCCTGACTTTC.

A single count supports this clone. This chain's CDR3 is CASASGPNEQFF. The CDR3 nucleotides are TGTGCCAGCGCTAGCGGCCCCAATGAGCAGTTCTTC. The V gene is TRBV6-5, the J gene TRBJ2-1; 7 bases are shared with TRBD2. V lost 8 bases to trimming and J lost 6 bases; unmatched junction nucleotides: 4. The CDR3 has 12 amino acids. Germline CDR1 MNHEY, CDR2 SVGAGI.

The chain links TRBV19 to TRBJ2-1, with a tentative D call TRBD2 (6 bases). The germline gives CDR1 LNHDA, CDR2 SQIVND (reference sequence). The CDR3 sequence is 14 residues long. The V and J ends lost 2 bases and 7 bases respectively, with 12 bases between them. The DNA for the CDR3 is TGTGCCAGTAGTATATGGCGGGACCCTAATGAGCAGTTCTTC. Protein sequence: CASSIWRDPNEQFF. Complete variable domain (other parts from reference TRBV19 and TRBJ2-1): DGGITQSPKYLFRKEGQNVTLSCEQNLNHDAMYWYRQDPGQGLRLIYYSQIVNDFQKGDIAEGYSVSREKKESFPLTVTSAQKNPTAFYLCASSIWRDPNEQFFGPGTRLTVL.

This clone occurred a few times. The chain uses TRBV9 and TRBJ2-7, with D unresolved. The V gene lost 0 bases and the J gene lost 3 bases, with 7 bases spanning the gap. This CDR3 is built from 13 residues. Germline CDR1 and CDR2: SGDLS and YYNGEE. The CDR3 reads CASSVVESYEQYF. DNA for the CDR3: TGTGCCAGCAGCGTAGTAGAAAGCTACGAGCAGTACTTC.

This chain's CDR3 is CASSLEGVSTDTQYF. The CDR3 region has the DNA TGCGCCAGCAGCTTGGAGGGGGTTAGCACAGATACGCAGTATTTT. This chain links TRBV5-1 with TRBJ2-3; TRBD1 might be the D (6 bases). The V gene lost 0 bases and the J gene lost 0 bases, with 8 bases spanning the gap. The CDR3 consists of 15 residues. CDR1 is SGHRS and CDR2 is YFSETQ in the germline V gene. Using reference TRBV5-1 and TRBJ2-3 for the parts outside the CDR3, the full variable domain is KAGVTQTPRYLIKTRGQQVTLSCSPISGHRSVSWYQQTPGQGLQFLFEYFSETQRNKGNFPGRFSGRQFSNSRSEMNVSTLELGDSALYLCASSLEGVSTDTQYFGPGTRLTVL.

The chain uses TRBV7-8 and TRBJ2-1; 8 nucleotides line up with TRBD1. This CDR3 spans 14 amino acids. CDR1 and CDR2 from the germline V gene are SGHVS and FQNEAQ. The J segment lost 9 bases and the V segment lost 2 bases, leaving 6 bases of the junction unmatched. CDR3 region: CASSLNQGAAEQFF. The CDR3, as DNA: TGTGCCAGCAGCTTAAACCAGGGGGCGGCTGAGCAGTTCTTC.

V gene TRBV19 combines with J gene TRBJ2-5, with D possibly being TRBD1 (6 bases). Germline V gene data show CDR1 as LNHDA and CDR2 as SQIVND (reference sequence). This CDR3 contains 14 residues. V lost 5 bases and J lost 5, with 15 bases in between. CDR3 protein: CASSANYRVETQYF. As DNA, the CDR3 is TGTGCCAGTAGTGCTAATTACAGGGTTGAGACCCAGTACTTC.

This clone appeared once. The chain employs TRBV11-2 and TRBJ2-1; 9 bases are a match to TRBD2. The CDR3 totals 16 residues. Germline CDR1 is SGHAT and CDR2 is FQNNGV. The V gene end was trimmed by 0 bases and the J gene end by 15 bases; junction bases not matched to a gene: 15. CDR3 residues: CASSLERLAGARGLFF. In DNA, the CDR3 is TGTGCCAGCAGCTTAGAAAGGTTAGCGGGAGCCCGAGGTCTGTTCTTC.

The chain couples TRBV29-1 to TRBJ1-4; D not certain. Germline V gene lookup returns CDR1 SQVTM and CDR2 ANQGSEA. The CDR3 is 16 residues long. Trimming took off 5 bases at V and 8 bases at J, with 24 bases between the two ends. CDR3 nucleotides: TGCAGCGTTACCTACCCTGAGGTGCAACGAGGAGAAAAACTGTTTTTT. It yields the protein CSVTYPEVQRGEKLFF.

The chain combines TRBV7-9 with TRBJ2-5; TRBD2 agrees at 7 bases. V lost 4 bases to trimming and J lost 4 bases; unmatched junction nucleotides: 9. The CDR3 extends over 15 amino acids. The germline V gene has CDR1 SEHNR and CDR2 FQNEAQ (reference sequence). The CDR3 is CASSSFGASGETQYF. In DNA, the CDR3 is TGTGCCAGCAGCTCCTTCGGGGCTAGCGGAGAGACCCAGTACTTC.

The chain links TRBV19 to TRBJ2-1; 11 nucleotides agree with TRBD2. The CDR3 has 16 amino acids. The V segment lost 5 bases and the J segment 7 bases; nucleotides outside the gene matches: 10. CDR1 LNHDA and CDR2 SQIVND come from the germline V gene (reference sequence). CDR3 protein: CASSSATSGILNEQFF. The CDR3 region has the DNA TGTGCCAGTAGTTCCGCGACTAGCGGGATTTTGAATGAGCAGTTCTTC.

The chain is built from TRBV7-9 and TRBJ1-2; 7 bases line up with TRBD1. Germline V gene lookup returns CDR1 SEHNR and CDR2 FQNEAQ (reference sequence). This CDR3 has 16 residues. After removal of 5 bases from V and 2 bases from J, the junction contained 11 bases not matched to a gene. This chain's CDR3 is CASSTQGGPINYGYTF. CDR3 in DNA: TGTGCCAGCAGCACTCAGGGGGGTCCGATCAACTATGGCTACACCTTC.

The chain uses TRBV28 and TRBJ2-2, with D maybe TRBD2 (6 bases). The V gene lost 5 bases and the J gene lost 6 bases, with 16 bases spanning the gap. Per germline, CDR1 MDHEN and CDR2 SYDVKM. The CDR3 contains 15 residues. The DNA for the CDR3 is TGTGCCAGCAGTCTGGGACTTGGGGTGGCCGGGGAGCTGTTTTTT. Protein: CASSLGLGVAGELFF.

V usage is TRBV6-5 and J usage is TRBJ2-3, with TRBD1 identical over 7 bases. CDR3 length: 15 amino acids. V lost 5 bases to trimming and J lost 1 base; unmatched junction nucleotides: 6. Looked up from germline, CDR1 is MNHEY and CDR2 is SVGAGI. The CDR3 reads CASSTGVAGTDTQYF. For the CDR3, the DNA is TGTGCCAGCAGTACAGGGGTGGCTGGCACAGATACGCAGTATTTT.